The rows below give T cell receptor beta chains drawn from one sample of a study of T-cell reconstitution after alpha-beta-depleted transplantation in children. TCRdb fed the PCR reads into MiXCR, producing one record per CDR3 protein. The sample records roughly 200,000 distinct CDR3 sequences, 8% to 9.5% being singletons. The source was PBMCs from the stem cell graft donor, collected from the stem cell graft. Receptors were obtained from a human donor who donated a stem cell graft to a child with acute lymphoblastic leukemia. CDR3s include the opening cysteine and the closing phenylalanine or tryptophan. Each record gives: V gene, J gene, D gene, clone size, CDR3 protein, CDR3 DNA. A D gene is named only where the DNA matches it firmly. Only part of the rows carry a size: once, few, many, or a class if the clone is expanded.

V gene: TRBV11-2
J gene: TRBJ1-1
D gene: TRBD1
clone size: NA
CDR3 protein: CASSPRGQGGSEAFF
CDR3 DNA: TGTGCCAGCAGCCCCCGCGGACAGGGGGGCTCTGAAGCTTTCTTT

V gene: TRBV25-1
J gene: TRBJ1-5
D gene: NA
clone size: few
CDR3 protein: CASSELTGDQPQHF
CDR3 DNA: TGTGCCAGCAGTGAGTTAACGGGGGATCAGCCCCAGCATTTT

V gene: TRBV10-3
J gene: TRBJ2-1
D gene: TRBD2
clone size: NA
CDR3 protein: CAISDRRGGSYNEQFF
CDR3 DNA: TGTGCCATCAGTGATCGGCGGGGGGGCTCCTACAATGAGCAGTTCTTC

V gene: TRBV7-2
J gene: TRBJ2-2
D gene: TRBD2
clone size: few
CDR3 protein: CASSPVRGGSTGELFF
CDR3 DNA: TGTGCCAGCAGCCCAGTGCGGGGGGGTAGCACCGGGGAGCTGTTTTTT

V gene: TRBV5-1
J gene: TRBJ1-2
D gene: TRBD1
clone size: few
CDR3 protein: CASQDRGTSNYGYTF
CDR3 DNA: TGCGCCAGCCAGGACAGGGGCACTTCTAACTATGGCTACACCTTC

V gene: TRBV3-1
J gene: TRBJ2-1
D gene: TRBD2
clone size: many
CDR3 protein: CASSQVWSGGAWNEQFF
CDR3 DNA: TGTGCCAGCAGCCAAGTGTGGAGCGGGGGGGCGTGGAATGAGCAGTTCTTC

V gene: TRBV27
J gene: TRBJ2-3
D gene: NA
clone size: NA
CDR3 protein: CASSSVPQGRADTQYF
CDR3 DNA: TGTGCCAGCAGTTCCGTACCCCAGGGGAGGGCAGATACGCAGTATTTT

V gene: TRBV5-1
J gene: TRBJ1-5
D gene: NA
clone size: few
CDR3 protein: CASSLAGDRPQHF
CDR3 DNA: TGCGCCAGCAGCTTGGCGGGGGATCGGCCCCAGCATTTT

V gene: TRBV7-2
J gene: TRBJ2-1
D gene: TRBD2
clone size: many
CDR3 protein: CASSIASGGSSPHNEQFF
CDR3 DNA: TGTGCCAGCAGCATCGCTAGCGGGGGGTCTTCGCCTCACAATGAGCAGTTCTTC

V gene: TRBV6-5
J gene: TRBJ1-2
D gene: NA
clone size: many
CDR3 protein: CASSYLSQGEGYTF
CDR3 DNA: TGTGCCAGCAGTTACCTATCACAGGGAGAGGGCTACACCTTC

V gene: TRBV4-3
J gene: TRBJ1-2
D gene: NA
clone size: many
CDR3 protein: CASSQDGGSHTGYGYTF
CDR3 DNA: TGCGCCAGCAGCCAAGACGGGGGGTCCCATACAGGGTATGGCTACACCTTC

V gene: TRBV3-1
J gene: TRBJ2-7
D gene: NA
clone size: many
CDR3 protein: CASSQDIIQTYEQYF
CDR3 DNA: TGTGCCAGCAGCCAAGATATAATACAGACTTACGAGCAGTACTTC

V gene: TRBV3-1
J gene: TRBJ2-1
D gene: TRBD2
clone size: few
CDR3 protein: CASSQGDSGLAEFF
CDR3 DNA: TGTGCCAGCAGCCAAGGTGATTCGGGACTAGCGGAGTTCTTC

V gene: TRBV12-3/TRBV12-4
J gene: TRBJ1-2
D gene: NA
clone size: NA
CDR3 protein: CASSSGDHRAEGYTF
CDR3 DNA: TGTGCCAGCAGTTCGGGCGACCACCGCGCCGAAGGCTACACCTTC

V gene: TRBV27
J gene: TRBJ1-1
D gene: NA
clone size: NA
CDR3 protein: CASGPLRRGDTEAFF
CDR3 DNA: TGTGCCAGCGGCCCCCTCCGGAGGGGGGACACTGAAGCTTTCTTT

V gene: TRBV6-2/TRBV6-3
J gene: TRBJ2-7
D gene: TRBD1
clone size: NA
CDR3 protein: CASSYSTWTGDYEQYF
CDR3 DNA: TGTGCCAGCAGTTACTCGACGTGGACAGGGGACTACGAGCAGTACTTC

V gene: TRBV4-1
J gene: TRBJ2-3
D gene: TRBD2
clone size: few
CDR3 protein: CASSLPEERGNTQYF
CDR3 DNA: TGCGCCAGCAGCCTCCCCGAGGAGCGGGGGAATACGCAGTATTTT

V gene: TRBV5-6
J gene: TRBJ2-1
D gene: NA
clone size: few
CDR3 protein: CASSLGLNSNEQFF
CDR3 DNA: TGTGCCAGCAGCTTGGGTTTGAACTCCAATGAGCAGTTCTTC

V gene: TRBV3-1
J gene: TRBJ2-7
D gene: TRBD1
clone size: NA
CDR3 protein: CASSGDRRREQYF
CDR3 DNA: TGTGCCAGCAGCGGGGACAGAAGGCGGGAGCAGTACTTC

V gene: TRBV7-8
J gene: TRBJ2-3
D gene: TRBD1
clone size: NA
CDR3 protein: CASSHPGQATDTQYF
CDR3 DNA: TGTGCCAGCAGCCATCCGGGACAGGCAACAGATACGCAGTATTTT

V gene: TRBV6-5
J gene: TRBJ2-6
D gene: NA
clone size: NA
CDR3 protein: CASSYQPTSGANVLTF
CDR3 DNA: TGTGCCAGCAGTTACCAGCCCACCTCTGGGGCCAACGTCCTGACTTTC

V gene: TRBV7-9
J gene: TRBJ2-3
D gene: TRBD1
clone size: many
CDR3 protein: CASSPPGTGLDTQYF
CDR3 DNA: TGTGCCAGCAGCCCACCCGGGACAGGGTTAGATACGCAGTATTTT

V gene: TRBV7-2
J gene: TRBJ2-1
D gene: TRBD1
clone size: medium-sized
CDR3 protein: CASSLGTGKYNEQFF
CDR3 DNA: TGTGCCAGCAGCTTAGGGACAGGGAAATACAATGAGCAGTTCTTC

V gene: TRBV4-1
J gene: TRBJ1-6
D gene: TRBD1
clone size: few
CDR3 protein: CASSQDVDRVLTPLHF
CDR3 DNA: TGCGCCAGCAGCCAAGATGTGGACAGGGTATTGACACCCCTCCACTTT

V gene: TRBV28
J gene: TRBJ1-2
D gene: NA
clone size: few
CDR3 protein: CASSSDWTGGYTF
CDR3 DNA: TGTGCCAGCAGTTCGGACTGGACGGGTGGCTACACCTTC

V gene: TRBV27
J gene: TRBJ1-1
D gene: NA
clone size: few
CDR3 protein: CASKSQVNTEAFF
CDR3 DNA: TGTGCCAGCAAATCCCAGGTGAACACTGAAGCTTTCTTT

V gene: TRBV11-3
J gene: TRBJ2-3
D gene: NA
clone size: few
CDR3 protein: CASSLGGPQRTQYF
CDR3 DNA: TGTGCCAGCAGCTTAGGGGGCCCCCAAAGAACGCAGTATTTT

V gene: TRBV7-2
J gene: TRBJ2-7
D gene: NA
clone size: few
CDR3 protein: CASSSPAGTRDEQYF
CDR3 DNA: TGTGCCAGCAGCTCCCCGGCGGGGACTCGGGACGAGCAGTACTTC

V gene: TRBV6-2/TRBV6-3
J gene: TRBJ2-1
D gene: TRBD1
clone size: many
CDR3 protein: CASSLGVGDSSYNEQFF
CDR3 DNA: TGTGCCAGCAGTTTAGGCGTCGGGGACAGCTCCTACAATGAGCAGTTCTTC

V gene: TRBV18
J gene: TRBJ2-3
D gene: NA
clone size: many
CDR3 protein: CASSPGLRTDTQYF
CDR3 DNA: TGTGCCAGCTCACCCGGACTACGCACAGATACGCAGTATTTT

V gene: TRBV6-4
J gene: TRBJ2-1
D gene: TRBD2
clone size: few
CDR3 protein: CASSGRLSSGGFGEQFF
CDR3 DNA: TGTGCCAGCAGTGGGAGACTTTCTAGCGGGGGATTCGGTGAGCAGTTCTTC